The T cell receptor beta chain under discussion was sequenced for a study of T cells in women clearing cervical HPV infection. Whole-study context: Case blood drawn at lesion detection; control blood after infection cleared. Study results and caveats: Combining TCR richness with V gene abundances gave approximately 0.84 AUC.

Genomic DNA, averaging 1200 ng per sample, yielded TCR beta CDR3 via immunoSEQ. Sequencing was performed with immunoSEQ multiplex PCR; in TCRdb, only in-frame clones are kept and a portion is missing. Its table records fewer than 30,000 clones. To note about this clone: Its antigen is unknown. The read ends 3 residues shy of where the CDR3 ends; the end is completed using the germline J gene.

CDR3 length: 15 residues. The V and J ends lost 2 bases and 8 bases, in that order; junction bases with no gene match: 7. Germline V gene sequence: CDR1 SEHNR, CDR2 FQNEAQ (reference sequence). This receptor was obtained from a woman aged 18 to 75 with a cervical HPV16 infection that either progressed to CIN3+ or cleared (not recorded which). This chain joins TRBV7-9 and TRBJ2-3, with 10 bases identical to TRBD2. Sequencing was carried out using blood buffy coat. The CDR3 region is CASSLTSGVSPTQYF. Partial CDR3 DNA: TGTGCCAGCAGCTTAACTAGCGGGGTTTCACCTACG.